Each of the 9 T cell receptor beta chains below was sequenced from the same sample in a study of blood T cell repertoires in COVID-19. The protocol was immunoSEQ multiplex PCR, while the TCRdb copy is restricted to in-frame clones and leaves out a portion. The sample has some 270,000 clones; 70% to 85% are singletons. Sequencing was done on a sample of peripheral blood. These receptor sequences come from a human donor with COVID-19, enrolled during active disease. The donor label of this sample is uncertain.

Here the CDR3 reads CASSARAGGYTF. CDR3 coding DNA: TGCGCCAGCAGCGCGCGCGCGGGTGGCTACACCTTC. The genes are TRBV5-1 and TRBJ1-2; D call uncertain. This CDR3 has 12 amino acids. CDR1 SGHRS and CDR2 YFSETQ come from the germline V gene. V lost 4 bases and J 7 bases, leaving 11 bases between the germline ends.

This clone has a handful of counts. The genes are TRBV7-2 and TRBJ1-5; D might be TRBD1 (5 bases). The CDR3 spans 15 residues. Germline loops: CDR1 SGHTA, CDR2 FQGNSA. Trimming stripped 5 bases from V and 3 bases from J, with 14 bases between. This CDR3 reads CASSQDRGNNQPQHF. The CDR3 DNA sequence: TGTGCCAGCAGCCAGGACCGGGGGAACAATCAGCCCCAGCATTTT.

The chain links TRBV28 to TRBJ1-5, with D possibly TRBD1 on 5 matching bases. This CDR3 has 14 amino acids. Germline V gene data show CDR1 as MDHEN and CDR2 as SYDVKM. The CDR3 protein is CATYPQGSNQPQHF. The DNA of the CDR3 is TGTGCTACCTACCCCCAGGGTAGCAATCAGCCCCAGCATTTT.

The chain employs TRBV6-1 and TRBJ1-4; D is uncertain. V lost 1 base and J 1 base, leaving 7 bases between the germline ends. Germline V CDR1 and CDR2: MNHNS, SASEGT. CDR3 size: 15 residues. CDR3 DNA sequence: TGTGCCAGCAGTGAAGTCACGGGAACTAATGAAAAACTGTTTTTT. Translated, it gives CASSEVTGTNEKLFF.

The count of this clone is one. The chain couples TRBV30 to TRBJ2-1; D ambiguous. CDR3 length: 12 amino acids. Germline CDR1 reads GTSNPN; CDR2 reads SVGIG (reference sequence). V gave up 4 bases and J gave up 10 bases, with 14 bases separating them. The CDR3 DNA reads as TGTGCCTGGACAAAAAGTTTAGCCGAGCAGTTCTTC. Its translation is CAWTKSLAEQFF.

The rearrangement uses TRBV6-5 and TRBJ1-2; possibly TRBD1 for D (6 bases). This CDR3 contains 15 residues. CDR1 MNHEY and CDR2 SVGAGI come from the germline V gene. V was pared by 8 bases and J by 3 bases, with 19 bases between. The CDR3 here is CASFETGLWDYGYTF. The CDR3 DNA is TGTGCCAGCTTCGAAACAGGGCTGTGGGACTATGGCTACACCTTC.

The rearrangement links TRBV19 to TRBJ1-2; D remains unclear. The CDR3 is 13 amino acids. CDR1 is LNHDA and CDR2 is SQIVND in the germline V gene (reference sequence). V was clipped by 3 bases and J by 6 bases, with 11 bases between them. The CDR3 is CASSIAAVHGYTF. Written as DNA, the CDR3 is TGTGCCAGTAGTATTGCGGCGGTGCATGGCTACACCTTC.

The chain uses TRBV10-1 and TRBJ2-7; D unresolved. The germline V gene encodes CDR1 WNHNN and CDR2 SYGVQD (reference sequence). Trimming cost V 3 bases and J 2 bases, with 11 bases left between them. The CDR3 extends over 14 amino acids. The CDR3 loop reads CASSETDLPYEQYF. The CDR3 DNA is TGCGCCAGCAGTGAAACAGATCTGCCCTACGAGCAGTACTTC.

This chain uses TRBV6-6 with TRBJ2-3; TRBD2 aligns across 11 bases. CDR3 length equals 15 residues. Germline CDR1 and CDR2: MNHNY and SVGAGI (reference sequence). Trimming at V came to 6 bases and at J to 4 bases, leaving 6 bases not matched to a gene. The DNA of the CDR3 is TGTGCCAGCAGCCGCCTAGCGGGAGGATCAGATACGCAGTATTTT. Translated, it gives CASSRLAGGSDTQYF.